This T cell receptor (beta chain) is drawn from a study of cytomegalovirus exposure and HLA in healthy donors. Study information: In an early release, HLA-typed donors contributed tens of millions of unique TCR sequences.

Study results and limitations: Of the V segments, some could not be distinguished, including TRBV6-2 and TRBV6-3, and were excluded. Common viral pathogens seemed to be connected with several of the most significant clusters, according to a later analysis.

V lost 7 bases and J lost 8; bases outside the gene matches: 12. CDR3 length: 15 amino acids. Germline values: CDR1 SQVTM, CDR2 ANQGSEA. This clone was observed a few times. Its antigen is not identified. PCR employed 60 Vbeta and 13 Jbeta primers. The table came from immunoSEQ multiplex PCR; TCRdb's copy has only in-frame clones and leaves some out. The top ten hold 3.7% of the sample, which has about 160,000 clones, roughly 80% seen once. The receptor's source is a man in his thirties or forties in good health and CMV-seropositive. The chain employs TRBV29-1 and TRBJ2-1, with 12 bases fitting TRBD2. Sequences were obtained from PBMCs. For the CDR3, the DNA is TGCAGCGCCCAGCCTAGCGGGGGGGCGGTCCATGAGCAGTTCTTC. Translating it yields CSAQPSGGAVHEQFF.